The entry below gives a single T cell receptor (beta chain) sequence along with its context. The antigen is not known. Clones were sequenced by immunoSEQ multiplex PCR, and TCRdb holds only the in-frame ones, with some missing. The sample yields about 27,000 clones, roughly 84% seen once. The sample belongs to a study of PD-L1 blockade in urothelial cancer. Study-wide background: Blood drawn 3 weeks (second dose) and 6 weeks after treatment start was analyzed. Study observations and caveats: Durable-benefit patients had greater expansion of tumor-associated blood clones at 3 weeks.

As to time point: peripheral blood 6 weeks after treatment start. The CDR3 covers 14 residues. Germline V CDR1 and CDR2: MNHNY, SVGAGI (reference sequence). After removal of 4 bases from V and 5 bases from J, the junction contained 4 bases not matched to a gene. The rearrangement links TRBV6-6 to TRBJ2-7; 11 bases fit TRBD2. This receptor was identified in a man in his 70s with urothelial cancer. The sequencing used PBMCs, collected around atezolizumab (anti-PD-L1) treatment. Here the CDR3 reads CASSLAGGPDEQYF. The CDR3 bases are TGTGCCAGCAGTTTAGCGGGAGGGCCAGACGAGCAGTACTTC.